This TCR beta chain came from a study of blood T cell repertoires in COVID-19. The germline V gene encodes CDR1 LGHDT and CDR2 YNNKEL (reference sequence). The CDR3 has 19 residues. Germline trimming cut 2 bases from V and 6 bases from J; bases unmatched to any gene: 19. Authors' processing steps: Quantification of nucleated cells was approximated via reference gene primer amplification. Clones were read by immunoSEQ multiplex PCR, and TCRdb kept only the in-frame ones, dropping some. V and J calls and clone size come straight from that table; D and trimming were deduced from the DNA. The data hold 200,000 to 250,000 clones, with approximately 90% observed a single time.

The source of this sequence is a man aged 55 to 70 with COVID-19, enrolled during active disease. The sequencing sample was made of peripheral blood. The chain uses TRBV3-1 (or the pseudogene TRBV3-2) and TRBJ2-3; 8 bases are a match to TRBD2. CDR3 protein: CASSQFKGLAGGRSDTQYF. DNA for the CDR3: TGTGCCAGCAGCCAATTTAAGGGTCTGGCGGGGGGAAGATCTGATACGCAGTATTTT.